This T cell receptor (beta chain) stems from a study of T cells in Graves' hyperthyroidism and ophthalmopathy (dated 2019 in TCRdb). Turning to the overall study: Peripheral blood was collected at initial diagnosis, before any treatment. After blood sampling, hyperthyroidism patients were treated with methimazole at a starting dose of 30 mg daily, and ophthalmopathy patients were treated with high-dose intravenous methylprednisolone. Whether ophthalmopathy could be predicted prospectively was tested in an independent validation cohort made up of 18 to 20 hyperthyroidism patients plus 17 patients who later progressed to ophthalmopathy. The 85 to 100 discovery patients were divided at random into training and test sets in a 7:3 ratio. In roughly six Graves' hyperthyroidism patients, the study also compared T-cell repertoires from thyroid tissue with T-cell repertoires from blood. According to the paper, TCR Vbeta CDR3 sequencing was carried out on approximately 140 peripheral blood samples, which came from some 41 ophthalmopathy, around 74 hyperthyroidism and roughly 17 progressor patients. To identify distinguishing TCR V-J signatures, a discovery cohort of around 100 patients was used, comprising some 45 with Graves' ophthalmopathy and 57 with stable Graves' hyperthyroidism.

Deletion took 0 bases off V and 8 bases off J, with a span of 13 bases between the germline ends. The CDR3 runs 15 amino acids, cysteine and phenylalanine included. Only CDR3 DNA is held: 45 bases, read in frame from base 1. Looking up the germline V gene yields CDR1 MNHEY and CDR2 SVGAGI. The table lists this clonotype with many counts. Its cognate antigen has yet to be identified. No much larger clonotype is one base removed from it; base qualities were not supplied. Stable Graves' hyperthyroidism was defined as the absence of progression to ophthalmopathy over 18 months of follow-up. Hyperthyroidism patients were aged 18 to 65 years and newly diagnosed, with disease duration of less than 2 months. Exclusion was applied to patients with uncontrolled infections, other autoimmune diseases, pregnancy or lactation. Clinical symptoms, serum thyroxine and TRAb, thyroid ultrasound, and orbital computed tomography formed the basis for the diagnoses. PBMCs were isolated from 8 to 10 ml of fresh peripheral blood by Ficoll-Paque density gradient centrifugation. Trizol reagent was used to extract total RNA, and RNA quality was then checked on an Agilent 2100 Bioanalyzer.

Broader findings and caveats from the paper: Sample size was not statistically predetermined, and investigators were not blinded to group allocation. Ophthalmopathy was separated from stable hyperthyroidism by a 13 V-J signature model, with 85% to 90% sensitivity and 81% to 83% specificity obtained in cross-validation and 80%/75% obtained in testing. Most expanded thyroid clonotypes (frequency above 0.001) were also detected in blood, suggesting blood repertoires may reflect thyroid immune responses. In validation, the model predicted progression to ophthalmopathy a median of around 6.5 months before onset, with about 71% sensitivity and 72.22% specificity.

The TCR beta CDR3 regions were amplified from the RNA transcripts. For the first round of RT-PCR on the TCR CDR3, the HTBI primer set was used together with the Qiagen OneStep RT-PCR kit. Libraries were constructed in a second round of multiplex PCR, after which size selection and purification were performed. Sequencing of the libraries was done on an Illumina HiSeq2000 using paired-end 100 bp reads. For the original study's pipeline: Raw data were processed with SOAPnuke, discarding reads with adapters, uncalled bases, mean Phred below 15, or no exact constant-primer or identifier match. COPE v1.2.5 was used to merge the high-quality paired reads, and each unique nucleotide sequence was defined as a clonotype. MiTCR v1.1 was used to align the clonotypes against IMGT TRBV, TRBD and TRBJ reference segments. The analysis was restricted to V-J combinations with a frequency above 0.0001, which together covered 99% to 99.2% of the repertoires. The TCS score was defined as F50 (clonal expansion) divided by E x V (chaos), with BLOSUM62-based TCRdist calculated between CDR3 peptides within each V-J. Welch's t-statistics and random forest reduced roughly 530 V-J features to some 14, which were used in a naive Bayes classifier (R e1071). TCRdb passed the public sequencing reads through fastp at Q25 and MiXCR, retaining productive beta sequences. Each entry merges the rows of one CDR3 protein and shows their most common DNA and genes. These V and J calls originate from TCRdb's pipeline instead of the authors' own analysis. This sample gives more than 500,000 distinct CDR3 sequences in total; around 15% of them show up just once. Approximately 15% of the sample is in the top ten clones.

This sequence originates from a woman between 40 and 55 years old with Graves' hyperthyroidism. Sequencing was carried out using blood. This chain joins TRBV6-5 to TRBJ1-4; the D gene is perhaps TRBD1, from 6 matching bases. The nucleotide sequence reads TGTGCCAGCAGTTACTCCGGACAGATTGACGAAAAACTGTTTTTT. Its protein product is CASSYSGQIDEKLFF.